These 14 T cell receptor beta chains were all obtained from the same sample, sequenced in a study of blood T cell repertoires in COVID-19 (dated by TCRdb to 2020 to 2021). Library prep was done by the immunoSEQ multiplex PCR assay. TCRdb stores this immuneACCESS table with in-frame sequences only. Part of the clones is absent; in the studies checked, under half of the shortfall reflects unresolved V genes, and no reason is known for the rest. The sample records 200,000 to 300,000 clones, about 82% of which are singletons. The biggest ten clones account for approximately 5% of the sample. The specimen was peripheral blood. The receptors originated from a man over 45 with COVID-19, enrolled during active disease.

The chain combines TRBV2 with TRBJ1-1; the D is unclear. Per the germline V gene, CDR1 is SNHLY and CDR2 is FYNNEI. Trimming cost V 6 bases and J 3 bases, with 8 bases left between them. This CDR3 comprises 12 residues. CDR3 sequence: CASRTGYTEAFF. The CDR3 DNA is TGTGCCAGCAGGACTGGGTACACTGAAGCTTTCTTT.

CDR3 residues: CASSFPSSEQYF. The CDR3 DNA reads as TGTGCCAGCAGCTTCCCCTCGAGCGAGCAGTACTTC. The V and J genes are TRBV7-8 and TRBJ2-7; D call uncertain. V gave up 3 bases and J gave up 6 bases, with 9 bases separating them. The CDR3 is 12 amino acids. CDR1 is SGHVS and CDR2 is FQNEAQ in the germline V gene.

V usage is TRBV6-6 and J usage is TRBJ2-7, with 10 bases identical to TRBD1. The J segment lost 1 base and the V segment lost 5 bases, leaving 2 bases of the junction unmatched. In germline, CDR1 is MNHNY, CDR2 SVGAGI (reference sequence). The CDR3 extends over 14 amino acids. The chain's CDR3 is CASSRTGGSYEQYF. In DNA, the CDR3 is TGTGCCAGCAGTCGGACAGGGGGTTCCTACGAGCAGTACTTC.

This chain uses TRBV19 with TRBJ2-7; maybe TRBD1 (5 bases). CDR3 size: 15 residues. V was cut by 0 bases and J by 3 bases, with 12 bases left in between. In germline, CDR1 is LNHDA, CDR2 SQIVND (reference sequence). In DNA form, the CDR3 reads TGTGCCAGTAGTATAGATCAGGCCAGGGTCTACGAGCAGTACTTC. The encoded protein is CASSIDQARVYEQYF.

The chain recombines TRBV6-6 with TRBJ2-7; D not resolved. V was shortened by 2 bases and J by 3 bases, with 8 bases between the two germline ends. The length of the CDR3 is 13 residues. CDR1 MNHNY and CDR2 SVGAGI come from the germline V gene (reference sequence). The CDR3, as DNA: TGTGCCAGCAGTTACAACAGCATCTACGAGCAGTACTTC. Its translation is CASSYNSIYEQYF.

The gene calls are TRBV14 and TRBJ2-3; D perhaps matches TRBD2 (6 bases). Per the germline V gene, CDR1 is SGHDN and CDR2 is FVKESK. The CDR3 has 14 amino acids. The germline V and J ends were trimmed by 3 bases and 6 bases, with 13 bases remaining between them. Written as DNA, the CDR3 is TGTGCCAGCAGCCAGGAATCTAGCGCGGATACGCAGTATTTT. The encoded protein is CASSQESSADTQYF. The whole variable domain, filled in from reference TRBV14 and TRBJ2-3, reads EAGVTQFPSHSVIEKGQTVTLRCDPISGHDNLYWYRRVMGKEIKFLLHFVKESKQDESGMPNNRFLAERTGGTYSTLKVQPAELEDSGVYFCASSQESSADTQYFGPGTRLTVL.

The gene calls are TRBV7-3 and TRBJ2-3; D is unresolved. CDR3 length: 18 residues. The V gene's germline CDR1 is SGHTA and CDR2 FQGTGA. V was clipped by 5 bases and J by 0 bases, with 21 bases between them. The CDR3: CASSLEPRHLTSTDTQYF. CDR3 DNA sequence: TGTGCCAGCAGCCTAGAACCCCGCCACCTGACTAGCACAGATACGCAGTATTTT.

This sequence joins TRBV27 and TRBJ2-3, with D possibly matching TRBD2 (5 bases). This CDR3 contains 16 residues. Deletions cut 7 bases from V and 2 bases from J, with 19 bases between. In germline, CDR1 is MNHEY, CDR2 SMNVEV (reference sequence). CDR3 sequence: CASNPSWEMTTDTQYF. CDR3 nucleotides: TGTGCCAGCAACCCGTCCTGGGAGATGACCACAGATACGCAGTATTTT.

This chain links TRBV2 with TRBJ2-1; D unclear. CDR1 is SNHLY and CDR2 is FYNNEI in the germline V gene. The ends were cut back, 10 bases at V and 0 bases at J, with 22 bases in the middle. The CDR3 runs to 17 residues. CDR3 in DNA: TGTGCCACCAAAGCCCCGACTGTATTCAGCTCCTACAATGAGCAGTTCTTC. It codes for CATKAPTVFSSYNEQFF.

The chain has TRBV27 and TRBJ2-5; 9 nucleotides line up with TRBD2. After removal of 5 bases from V and 5 bases from J, the junction contained 6 bases not matched to a gene. The CDR3 is 14 amino acids. Germline V lookup: CDR1 MNHEY, CDR2 SMNVEV (reference sequence). The CDR3 region has the DNA TGTGCCAGCAGTGCGCCGGGACTAGCCGAGACCCAGTACTTC. Translating it yields CASSAPGLAETQYF.

The V gene is TRBV28, the J gene TRBJ1-6; 7 bases fit TRBD1. V lost 5 bases and J lost 1; bases outside the gene matches: 8. Germline V gene lookup returns CDR1 MDHEN and CDR2 SYDVKM. The CDR3 consists of 17 residues. CDR3 DNA sequence: TGTGCCAGCAGTGCCGGGACAGCTGTTTCCTATAATTCACCCCTCCACTTT. Amino acid sequence: CASSAGTAVSYNSPLHF.

The chain recombines TRBV30 with TRBJ1-6, with D perhaps matching TRBD1 (6 bases). With 3 bases removed from V and 4 bases from J, the gap between germline ends came to 16 bases. Germline loops: CDR1 GTSNPN, CDR2 SVGIG (reference sequence). The CDR3 runs to 16 residues. CDR3 protein: CAWSEPTGKYNSPLHF. CDR3 in DNA: TGTGCCTGGAGCGAACCGACAGGAAAATATAATTCACCCCTCCACTTT.

This clone was counted once. V gene TRBV29-1 combines with J gene TRBJ1-2; 9 bases are shared with TRBD1. V lost 3 bases and J lost 6; bases outside the gene matches: 20. The CDR3 consists of 18 residues. The germline V gene encodes CDR1 SQVTM and CDR2 ANQGSEA. CDR3 amino acids: CSVDDTGQGPRPPDGYTF. CDR3 DNA: TGCAGCGTTGACGATACGGGACAGGGACCAAGGCCACCAGATGGCTACACCTTC. The entire variable domain, with the rest obtained from reference TRBV29-1 and TRBJ1-2, is as follows: SAVISQKPSRDICQRGTSLTIQCQVDSQVTMMFWYRQQPGQSLTLIATANQGSEATYESGFVIDKFPISRPNLTFSTLTVSNMSPEDSSIYLCSVDDTGQGPRPPDGYTFGSGTRLTVV.

The chain has TRBV7-3 and TRBJ2-5; D call uncertain. Germline lookup yields CDR1 SGHTA and CDR2 FQGTGA. The CDR3 length is 13 residues. The ends were cut back, 3 bases at V and 5 bases at J, with 10 bases in the middle. Here the CDR3 DNA reads TGTGCCAGCAGCTTCGCTCTGGGCGAGACCCAGTACTTC. It translates to CASSFALGETQYF. Based on the CDR3 plus reference TRBV7-3 and TRBJ2-5, the full variable domain is GAGVSQTPSNKVTEKGKYVELRCDPISGHTALYWYRQSLGQGPEFLIYFQGTGAADDSGLPNDRFFAVRPEGSVSTLKIQRTERGDSAVYLCASSFALGETQYFGPGTRLLVL.